This T cell receptor beta chain is from a study of T cell repertoires in cytomegalovirus infection. Turning to the study itself: Both recently identified HLA-C-restricted and well-studied HLA-B-restricted CMV epitopes were used in the study. An indication of both CMV infection and matching HLA type came from public TCR beta signatures.

TCRdb re-derived calls from the reads in MiXCR, one entry per CDR3 protein. The data show about 920,000 distinct CDR3 sequences, under 40% seen once. Germline trimming cut 6 bases from V and 5 bases from J; bases unmatched to any gene: 10. Germline V lookup: CDR1 LNHNV, CDR2 YYDKDF (reference sequence). The length of the CDR3 is 15 residues. Overall study findings and caveats: HLA-C-restricted CMV clonotypes gave the most frequent clonotype in two of eight donors. There were carriers of CMV plus the relevant HLA, and cumulative public TCR beta family frequency identified them.

Points on this clonotype: What it binds is not known.

The source material was cultured CD8+ T cells from PBMCs, sampled from culture after CMV antigen stimulation. The rearrangement links TRBV15 to TRBJ2-5; 9 positions match TRBD1. This TCR came from a human donor in good health (CMV status not recorded). Some clones in this sample may be carry-over from other donors' samples. CDR3 coding DNA: TGTGCCACCAGTTTCCCGGGACAGGGAATGGAGACCCAGTACTTC. Protein: CATSFPGQGMETQYF.